These 26 T cell receptor beta chains were sequenced from one sample in a study of blood T cell repertoires in COVID-19. Sequencing was performed with immunoSEQ multiplex PCR; in TCRdb, only in-frame clones are kept and a portion is missing. The data show around 66,000 clones, roughly 86% seen once. Sequenced input: peripheral blood. The receptors derive from a man aged 60-69 years with acute or convalescent COVID-19.

The chain uses TRBV4-3 and TRBJ1-5, with a tentative D call TRBD1 (6 bases). Germline loops: CDR1 LGHNA, CDR2 YSLEER. CDR3 length: 16 amino acids. Between the trimmed V and J ends, which lost 0 bases and 2 bases, there was a span of 11 bases. CDR3 region: CASSQERTAGNQPQHF. The CDR3 nucleotides are TGCGCCAGCAGCCAAGAAAGGACAGCCGGCAATCAGCCCCAGCATTTT.

For the CDR3, the DNA is TGTGCCAGTAGTACCAGATTTCGGGGAGGGAAGATGAACACTGAAGCTTTCTTT. Protein product: CASSTRFRGGKMNTEAFF. V gene TRBV19 combines with J gene TRBJ1-1; D unresolved. V was shortened by 4 bases and J by 0 bases, with 21 bases between the two germline ends. This CDR3 has 18 amino acids. Germline values: CDR1 LNHDA, CDR2 SQIVND (reference sequence).

The chain joins TRBV6-1 to TRBJ1-2, with 9 bases lining up with TRBD1. V lost 3 bases to trimming and J lost 8 bases; unmatched junction nucleotides: 7. Germline V gene sequence: CDR1 MNHNS, CDR2 SASEGT. This CDR3 is built from 14 residues. CDR3 in amino acids: CASSDDRGFGGYTF. The CDR3 region has the DNA TGTGCCAGCAGTGACGACAGGGGGTTCGGCGGCTACACCTTC.

V gene TRBV25-1 combines with J gene TRBJ1-5; D possibly corresponds to TRBD1 (6 bases). The germline CDR1 and CDR2 sequences are MGHDK and SYGVNS. This CDR3 comprises 14 residues. V lost 1 base to trimming and J lost 6 bases, with 10 bases between them. Written as DNA, the CDR3 is TGTGCCAGCAGTGAATCTGGGGGCTTTCAGCCCCAGCATTTT. This codes for CASSESGGFQPQHF.

The chain links TRBV28 to TRBJ2-1, with 11 bases matching TRBD2. CDR1 and CDR2 from the germline V gene are MDHEN and SYDVKM. CDR3 length: 19 residues. With V trimmed by 6 bases and J by 4 bases, 17 bases remained unmatched. This CDR3 is CASRNQVLAGGVVYNEQFF. DNA for the CDR3: TGTGCCAGCAGAAACCAAGTTCTAGCGGGGGGTGTTGTGTACAATGAGCAGTTCTTC.

This clone turned up a few times. The chain carries TRBV6-5 and TRBJ1-4; D possibly corresponds to TRBD1 (6 bases). The CDR3 is 15 amino acids. CDR1 is MNHEY, CDR2 SVGAGI, per germline. Between the trimmed V and J ends, which lost 9 bases and 7 bases, there was a span of 21 bases. CDR3 DNA sequence: TGTGCCAGTCAAGGGGCAGGGGACGTGCGTGAAAAACTGTTTTTT. It encodes CASQGAGDVREKLFF.

The CDR3 bases are TGTGCCAGCAGCTTAGATCCGGGGGGGTACGAGACCCAGTACTTC. Amino acid sequence: CASSLDPGGYETQYF. This chain links TRBV7-2 with TRBJ2-5; 8 bases agree with TRBD2. Germline V CDR1 and CDR2: SGHTA, FQGNSA. The trim removed 1 base at V and 5 bases at J, leaving 6 bases unmatched. The CDR3 has 15 amino acids.

The chain joins TRBV24-1 to TRBJ2-1; tentative D call: TRBD1 (6 bases). The CDR3 contains 16 residues. V lost 4 bases and J 0 bases, leaving 12 bases between the germline ends. The germline CDR1 and CDR2 sequences are KGHDR and SFDVKD. The CDR3 here is CATSDQGKGSYNEQFF. The CDR3 DNA is TGTGCCACCAGTGACCAGGGGAAAGGCTCCTACAATGAGCAGTTCTTC.

The V and J genes are TRBV5-5 and TRBJ1-2; D may be TRBD1 (5 bases). This CDR3 region has 15 residues. The germline CDR1 and CDR2 sequences are SGHKS and YYEKEE (reference sequence). V lost 3 bases to trimming and J lost 2 bases, with 14 bases between them. CDR3 coding DNA: TGTGCCAGCAGCTCCGGAGGGACGGCCAACTATGGCTACACCTTC. Protein product: CASSSGGTANYGYTF.

A note on this clone: The same CDR3 can be traced to other DNA sequences in this sample. V and J are TRBV3-1 (or the pseudogene TRBV3-2) and TRBJ2-7, with D possibly matching TRBD1 (5 bases). V was pared by 1 base and J by 2 bases, with 9 bases between. Germline CDR1 LGHDT, CDR2 YNNKEL (reference sequence). CDR3 length: 14 residues. The CDR3 nucleotides are TGTGCCAGCAGCCAAGGGGGCGGCCCCTACGAGCAGTACTTC. It specifies CASSQGGGPYEQYF.

The chain has TRBV9 and TRBJ2-7, with D maybe TRBD2 (5 bases). Trimming left V 1 base short and J 7 bases short, with 18 bases between. The CDR3 spans 15 residues. Germline loops: CDR1 SGDLS, CDR2 YYNGEE. CDR3 region: CASSVSTDPSGEQYF. The CDR3 coding sequence is TGTGCCAGCAGCGTATCCACGGACCCTTCGGGGGAGCAGTACTTC.

The J gene is TRBJ1-1, the V gene TRBV19, with TRBD1 identical over 8 bases. Germline loops: CDR1 LNHDA, CDR2 SQIVND (reference sequence). V lost 5 bases and J lost 7; bases outside the gene matches: 6. CDR3 length equals 13 residues. The CDR3 bases are TGTGCCAGTAGTCCCAGAGGGACAGGTGAAGCTTTCTTT. It yields the protein CASSPRGTGEAFF. The entire variable domain, with the rest obtained from reference TRBV19 and TRBJ1-1, is as follows: DGGITQSPKYLFRKEGQNVTLSCEQNLNHDAMYWYRQDPGQGLRLIYYSQIVNDFQKGDIAEGYSVSREKKESFPLTVTSAQKNPTAFYLCASSPRGTGEAFFGQGTRLTVV.

As to this clone: Distinct nucleotide sequences in the sample also encode this CDR3. The chain has TRBV6-2 or TRBV6-3 and TRBJ2-2; D is perhaps TRBD1 (6 bases). CDR3 size: 13 residues. V was shortened by 5 bases and J by 5 bases, with 9 bases between the two germline ends. Germline V lookup: CDR1 MNHEY, CDR2 SVGEGT. In nucleotides, the CDR3 is TGTGCCAGCAGTAGCCAGGGGACCGGGGAGCTGTTTTTT. Its protein is CASSSQGTGELFF.

The chain uses TRBV6-1 and TRBJ2-3; 11 nucleotides match TRBD2. The CDR3 loop spans 17 amino acids. The germline V gene has CDR1 MNHNS and CDR2 SASEGT. V was clipped by 1 base and J by 5 bases; unmatched bases: 8. CDR3 sequence reads: CASSEDVSGGAIDTQYF. CDR3 in DNA: TGTGCCAGCAGTGAAGACGTTAGCGGGGGGGCAATAGATACGCAGTATTTT.

V usage is TRBV6-1 and J usage is TRBJ2-1, with 7 positions matching TRBD2. Germline assignment: CDR1 MNHNS and CDR2 SASEGT. V lost 1 base and J lost 15; bases outside the gene matches: 6. The CDR3 covers 12 residues. The CDR3 region is CASSEVGRPTFF. The CDR3 DNA sequence: TGTGCCAGCAGTGAAGTCGGGAGGCCCACGTTCTTC.

V usage is TRBV10-3 and J usage is TRBJ2-2, with D unresolved. Deletions cut 6 bases from V and 1 base from J, with 9 bases between. Germline V lookup: CDR1 ENHRY, CDR2 SYGVKD. The CDR3 loop spans 14 amino acids. The CDR3 sequence is CAISLTGNTGELFF. In DNA, the CDR3 is TGTGCCATCAGCCTGACTGGGAACACCGGGGAGCTGTTTTTT.

J is TRBJ2-7 and V is TRBV20-1; D is undetermined. V was cut by 3 bases and J by 0 bases, with 12 bases left in between. The CDR3 has 14 residues. Germline lookup yields CDR1 DFQATT and CDR2 SNEGSKA (reference sequence). CDR3 loop: CSASGVASSYEQYF. The CDR3 bases are TGCAGTGCTAGTGGCGTTGCGAGCTCCTACGAGCAGTACTTC.

CDR3 nucleotide sequence: TGCGCCAGCAGCCCGGGACTAGCGGGGCGGGAGCAGTACTTC. It yields the protein CASSPGLAGREQYF. V is TRBV4-1 and J is TRBJ2-7, with TRBD2 matching 13 bases. CDR3 size: 14 residues. Germline CDR1 MGHRA, CDR2 YSYEKL. Trimming cost V 4 bases and J 7 bases; bases outside gene matches: 4.

The chain carries TRBV9 and TRBJ1-2, with a possible D match to TRBD1 (6 bases). There are 12 residues in the CDR3. Trimming cost V 3 bases and J 6 bases, with 9 bases left between them. CDR1 is SGDLS, CDR2 YYNGEE, per germline. The CDR3 loop is CASSGRDNGYTF. CDR3 coding DNA: TGTGCCAGCAGCGGTAGGGACAATGGCTACACCTTC.

The rearrangement links TRBV7-6 to TRBJ2-3; D not certain. The V gene lost 2 bases and the J gene lost 1 base, with 16 bases spanning the gap. Germline loops: CDR1 SGHVS, CDR2 FNYEAQ. This CDR3 has 17 amino acids. The CDR3 nucleotides are TGTGCCAGCAGCTTAAGGCGAGAGACAATCCGCACAGATACGCAGTATTTT. Its protein is CASSLRRETIRTDTQYF.

This CDR3 is CSATGGYGYTF. CDR3 coding DNA: TGCAGTGCTACAGGTGGCTATGGCTACACCTTC. The rearrangement links TRBV20-1 to TRBJ1-2, with unresolved D. This CDR3 region has 11 residues. Per germline, CDR1 DFQATT and CDR2 SNEGSKA (reference sequence). The V gene lost 4 bases and the J gene lost 4 bases, with 7 bases spanning the gap.

The J gene is TRBJ1-3, the V gene TRBV6-4; TRBD1 matches at 9 bases. The CDR3 is made up of 15 amino acids. The junction had 6 bases not matched to a gene; V was cut back by 7 bases and J by 2 bases. Per germline, CDR1 MRHNA and CDR2 SNTAGT. CDR3 sequence reads: CASNGQGPAGNTIYF. The CDR3 DNA sequence: TGTGCCAGCAACGGACAGGGGCCGGCTGGAAACACCATATATTTT.

CDR3 residues: CASSPDRTMNTEAFF. CDR3 coding DNA: TGTGCCAGCAGCCCGGACAGGACCATGAACACTGAAGCTTTCTTT. V and J are TRBV7-6 and TRBJ1-1, with 7 bases lining up with TRBD1. There are 15 residues in the CDR3. Germline V gives CDR1 SGHVS, CDR2 FNYEAQ. V was clipped by 5 bases and J by 0 bases; unmatched bases: 6.

The V and J genes are TRBV18 and TRBJ1-5, with D possibly TRBD1 on 5 matching bases. The V gene's germline CDR1 is KGHSH and CDR2 LQKENI. CDR3 size: 14 residues. V dropped 2 bases and J dropped 4 bases, with 9 bases sitting between them. Here the CDR3 reads CASSPDSGNQPQHF. For the CDR3, the DNA is TGTGCCAGCTCACCAGACAGCGGGAATCAGCCCCAGCATTTT.

CDR3 nucleotides: TGCGCCAGCAGCCAAGACGGAACAGGGGGCGCATATCAGCCCCAGCATTTT. It specifies CASSQDGTGGAYQPQHF. The chain is built from TRBV4-3 and TRBJ1-5, with 9 positions matching TRBD1. V lost 0 bases, J lost 5 bases, and 8 bases stayed unmatched. This CDR3 is built from 17 residues. CDR1 LGHNA and CDR2 YSLEER come from the germline V gene.

The J gene is TRBJ1-2, the V gene TRBV6-5, with D perhaps matching TRBD1 (5 bases). Germline lookup yields CDR1 MNHEY and CDR2 SVGAGI. Trimming removed 7 bases at V and 3 bases at J, with 15 bases between. This CDR3 region has 14 residues. CDR3 DNA: TGTGCCAGCAATCTAGGGGCGGCCTACTATGGCTACACCTTC. Translating it yields CASNLGAAYYGYTF.